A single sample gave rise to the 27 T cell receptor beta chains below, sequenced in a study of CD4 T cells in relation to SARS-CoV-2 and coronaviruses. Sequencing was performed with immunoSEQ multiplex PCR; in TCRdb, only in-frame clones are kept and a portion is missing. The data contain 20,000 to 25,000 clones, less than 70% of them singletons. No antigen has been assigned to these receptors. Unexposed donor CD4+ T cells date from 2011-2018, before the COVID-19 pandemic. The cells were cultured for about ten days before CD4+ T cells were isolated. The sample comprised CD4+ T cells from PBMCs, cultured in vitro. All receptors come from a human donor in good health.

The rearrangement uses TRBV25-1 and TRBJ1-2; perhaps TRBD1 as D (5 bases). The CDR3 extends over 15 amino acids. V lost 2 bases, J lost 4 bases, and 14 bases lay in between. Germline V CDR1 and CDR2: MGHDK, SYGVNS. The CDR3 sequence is CASSETGGPFYGYTF. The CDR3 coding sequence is TGTGCCAGCAGTGAAACTGGGGGACCTTTCTATGGCTACACCTTC.

Written as DNA, the CDR3 is TGTGCCAGCAGCCAAGATTCGAGGGGGAGTCAGCCCCAGCATTTT. Protein sequence: CASSQDSRGSQPQHF. The gene calls are TRBV3-1 (or the pseudogene TRBV3-2) and TRBJ1-5, with D maybe TRBD1 (6 bases). The V end lost 0 bases, the J end lost 6 bases, and 12 bases lay between the germline ends. Germline loops: CDR1 LGHDT, CDR2 YNNKEL (reference sequence). The CDR3 is 15 amino acids.

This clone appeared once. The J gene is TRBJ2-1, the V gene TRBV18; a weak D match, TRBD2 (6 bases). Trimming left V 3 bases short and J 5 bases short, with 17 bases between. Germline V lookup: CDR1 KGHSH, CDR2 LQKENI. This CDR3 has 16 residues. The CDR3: CASSPVLAPFHNEQFF. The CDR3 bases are TGTGCCAGCTCACCTGTACTAGCTCCCTTCCACAATGAGCAGTTCTTC.

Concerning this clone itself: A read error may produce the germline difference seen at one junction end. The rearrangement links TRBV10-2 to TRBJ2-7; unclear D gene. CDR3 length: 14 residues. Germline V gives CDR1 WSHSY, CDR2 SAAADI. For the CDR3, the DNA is TGCGCCAGCAGCGAGTGGGATTTACGTTACGAGCAGTACTTC. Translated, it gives CASSEWDLRYEQYF.

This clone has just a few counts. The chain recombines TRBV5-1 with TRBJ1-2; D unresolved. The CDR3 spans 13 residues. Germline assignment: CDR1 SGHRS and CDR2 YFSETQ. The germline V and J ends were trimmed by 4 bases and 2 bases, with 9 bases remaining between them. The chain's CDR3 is CASSPMGNYGYTF. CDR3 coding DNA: TGCGCCAGCAGCCCAATGGGGAACTATGGCTACACCTTC.

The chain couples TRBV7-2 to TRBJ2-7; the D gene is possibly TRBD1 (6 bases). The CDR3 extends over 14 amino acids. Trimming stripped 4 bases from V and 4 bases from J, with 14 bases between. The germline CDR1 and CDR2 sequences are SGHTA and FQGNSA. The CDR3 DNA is TGTGCCAGCAGCTCAACCGGGACAACTTACGAGCAGTACTTC. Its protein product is CASSSTGTTYEQYF. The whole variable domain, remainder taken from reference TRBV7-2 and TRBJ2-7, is GAGVSQSPSNKVTEKGKDVELRCDPISGHTALYWYRQSLGQGLEFLIYFQGNSAPDKSGLPSDRFSAERTGGSVSTLTIQRTQQEDSAVYLCASSSTGTTYEQYFGPGTRLTVT.

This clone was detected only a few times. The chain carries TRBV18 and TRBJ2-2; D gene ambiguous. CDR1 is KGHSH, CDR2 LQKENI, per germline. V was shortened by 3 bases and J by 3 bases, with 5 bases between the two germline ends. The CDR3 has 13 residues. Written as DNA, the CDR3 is TGTGCCAGCTCACCTGGGGACACCGGGGAGCTGTTTTTT. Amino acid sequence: CASSPGDTGELFF.

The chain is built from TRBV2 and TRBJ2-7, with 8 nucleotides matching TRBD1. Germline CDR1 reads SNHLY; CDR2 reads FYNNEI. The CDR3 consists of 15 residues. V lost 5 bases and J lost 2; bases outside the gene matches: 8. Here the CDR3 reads CASSRTGPGPYEQYF. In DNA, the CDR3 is TGTGCCAGCAGTCGGACAGGGCCGGGTCCCTACGAGCAGTACTTC.

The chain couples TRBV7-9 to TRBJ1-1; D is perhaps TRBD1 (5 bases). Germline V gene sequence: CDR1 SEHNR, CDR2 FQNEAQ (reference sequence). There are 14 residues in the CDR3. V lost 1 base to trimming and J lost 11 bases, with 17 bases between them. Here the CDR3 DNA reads TGTGCCAGCAGCTTAGAGGGTGGGGGGTCTAGGGCTTTCTTT. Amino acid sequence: CASSLEGGGSRAFF.

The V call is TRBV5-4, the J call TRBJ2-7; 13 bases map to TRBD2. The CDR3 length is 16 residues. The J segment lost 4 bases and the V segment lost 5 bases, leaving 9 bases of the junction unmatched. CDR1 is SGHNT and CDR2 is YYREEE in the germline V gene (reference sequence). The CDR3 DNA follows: TGTGCCAGCAGTCCCGGGACTAGCGGGACCCTTTACGAGCAGTACTTC. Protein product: CASSPGTSGTLYEQYF.

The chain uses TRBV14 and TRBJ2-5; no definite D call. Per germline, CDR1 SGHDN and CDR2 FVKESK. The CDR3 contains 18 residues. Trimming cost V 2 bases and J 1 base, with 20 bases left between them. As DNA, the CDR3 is TGTGCCAGCAGCCAACTCCCCTCCTGGAGAGCCGGCCAAGAGACCCAGTACTTC. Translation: CASSQLPSWRAGQETQYF.

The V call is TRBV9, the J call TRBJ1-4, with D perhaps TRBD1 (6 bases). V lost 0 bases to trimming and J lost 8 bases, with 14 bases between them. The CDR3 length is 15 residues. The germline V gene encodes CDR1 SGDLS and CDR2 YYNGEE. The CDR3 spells CASSVGAGRGEKLFF. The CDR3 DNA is TGTGCCAGCAGCGTAGGGGCAGGGAGGGGGGAAAAACTGTTTTTT. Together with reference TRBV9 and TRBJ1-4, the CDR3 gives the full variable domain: DSGVTQTPKHLITATGQRVTLRCSPRSGDLSVYWYQQSLDQGLQFLIQYYNGEERAKGNILERFSAQQFPDLHSELNLSSLELGDSALYFCASSVGAGRGEKLFFGSGTQLSVL.

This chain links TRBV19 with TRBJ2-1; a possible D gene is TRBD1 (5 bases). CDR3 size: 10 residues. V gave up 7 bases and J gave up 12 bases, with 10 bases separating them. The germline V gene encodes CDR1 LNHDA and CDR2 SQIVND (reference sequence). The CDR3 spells CASTRVVQFF. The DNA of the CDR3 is TGTGCCAGTACCAGGGTTGTGCAGTTCTTC.

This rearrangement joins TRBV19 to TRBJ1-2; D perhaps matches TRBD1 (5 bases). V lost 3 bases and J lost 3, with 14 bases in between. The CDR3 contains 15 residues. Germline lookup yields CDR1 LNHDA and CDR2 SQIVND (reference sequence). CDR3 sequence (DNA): TGTGCCAGTAGTATCGTAGGGGCAAGCTACTATGGCTACACCTTC. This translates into CASSIVGASYYGYTF.

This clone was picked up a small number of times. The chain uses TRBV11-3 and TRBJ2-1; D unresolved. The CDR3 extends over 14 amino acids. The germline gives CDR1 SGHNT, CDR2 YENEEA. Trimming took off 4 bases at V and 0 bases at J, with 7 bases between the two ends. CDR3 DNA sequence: TGTGCCAGCAGCTACTCGGACTCCTACAATGAGCAGTTCTTC. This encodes CASSYSDSYNEQFF. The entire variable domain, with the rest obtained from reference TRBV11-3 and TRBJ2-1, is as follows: EAGVVQSPRYKIIEKKQPVAFWCNPISGHNTLYWYLQNLGQGPELLIRYENEEAVDDSQLPKDRFSAERLKGVDSTLKIQPAELGDSAVYLCASSYSDSYNEQFFGPGTRLTVL.

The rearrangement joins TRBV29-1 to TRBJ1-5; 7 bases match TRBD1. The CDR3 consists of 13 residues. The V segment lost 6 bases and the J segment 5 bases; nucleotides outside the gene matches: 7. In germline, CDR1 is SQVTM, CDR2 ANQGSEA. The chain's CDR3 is CSVNQGEDQPQHF. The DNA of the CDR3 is TGCAGCGTGAACCAGGGGGAGGATCAGCCCCAGCATTTT.

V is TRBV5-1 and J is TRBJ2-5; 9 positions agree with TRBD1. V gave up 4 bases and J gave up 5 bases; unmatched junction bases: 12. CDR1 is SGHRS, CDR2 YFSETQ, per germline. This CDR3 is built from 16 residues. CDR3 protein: CASSTWTGAEKETQYF. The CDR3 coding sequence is TGCGCCAGCAGCACGTGGACAGGGGCAGAGAAGGAGACCCAGTACTTC.

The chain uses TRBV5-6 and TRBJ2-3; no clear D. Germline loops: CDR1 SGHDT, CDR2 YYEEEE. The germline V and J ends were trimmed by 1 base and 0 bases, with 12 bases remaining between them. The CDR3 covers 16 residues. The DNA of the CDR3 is TGTGCCAGCAGCTTGTCAGTAGGAGTAAGCACAGATACGCAGTATTTT. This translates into CASSLSVGVSTDTQYF.

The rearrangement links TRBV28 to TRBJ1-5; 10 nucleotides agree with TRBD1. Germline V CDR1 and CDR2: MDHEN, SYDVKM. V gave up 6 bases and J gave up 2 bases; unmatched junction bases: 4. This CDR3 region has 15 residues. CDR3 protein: CASSSGTGGNQPQHF. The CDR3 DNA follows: TGTGCCAGCAGCTCCGGGACAGGGGGCAATCAGCCCCAGCATTTT.

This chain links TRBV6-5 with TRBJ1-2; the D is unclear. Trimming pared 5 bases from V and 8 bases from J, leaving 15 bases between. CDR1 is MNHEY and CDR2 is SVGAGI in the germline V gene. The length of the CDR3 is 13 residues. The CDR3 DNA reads TGTGCCAGCAGTCCAGGACCGAACTGGGGCTACACCTTC. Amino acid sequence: CASSPGPNWGYTF.

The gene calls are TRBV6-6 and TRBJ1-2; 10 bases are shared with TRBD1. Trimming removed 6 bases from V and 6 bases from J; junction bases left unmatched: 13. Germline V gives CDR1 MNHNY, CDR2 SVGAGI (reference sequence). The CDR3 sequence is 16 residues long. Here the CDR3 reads CASRTGTGDNLHGYTF. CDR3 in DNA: TGTGCCAGCAGGACTGGGACAGGGGATAACCTCCATGGCTACACCTTC.

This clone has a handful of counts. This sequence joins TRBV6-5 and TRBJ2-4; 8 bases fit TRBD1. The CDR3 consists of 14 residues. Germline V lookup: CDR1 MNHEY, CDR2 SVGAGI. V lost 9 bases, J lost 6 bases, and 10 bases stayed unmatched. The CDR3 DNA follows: TGTGCCAGTCTAATCGGACAGGGTTTAAACATTCAGTACTTC. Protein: CASLIGQGLNIQYF.

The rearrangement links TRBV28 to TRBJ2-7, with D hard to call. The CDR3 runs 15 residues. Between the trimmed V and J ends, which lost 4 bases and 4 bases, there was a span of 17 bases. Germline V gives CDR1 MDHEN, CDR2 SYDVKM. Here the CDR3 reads CASSSSSTMRYEQYF. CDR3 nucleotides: TGTGCCAGCAGTTCCTCCTCGACCATGAGATACGAGCAGTACTTC.

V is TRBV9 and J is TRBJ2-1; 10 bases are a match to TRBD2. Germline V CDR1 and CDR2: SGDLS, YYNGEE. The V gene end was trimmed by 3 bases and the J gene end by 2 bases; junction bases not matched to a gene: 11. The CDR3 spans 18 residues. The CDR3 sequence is CASSADISGGLTYNEQFF. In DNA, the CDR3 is TGTGCCAGCAGCGCCGATATTAGCGGGGGGTTAACCTACAATGAGCAGTTCTTC.

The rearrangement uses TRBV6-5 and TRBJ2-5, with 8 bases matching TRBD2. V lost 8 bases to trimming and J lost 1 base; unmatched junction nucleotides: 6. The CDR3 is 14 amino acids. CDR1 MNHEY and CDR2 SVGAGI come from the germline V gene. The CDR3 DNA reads TGTGCCAGCCGTCCGGCGGGGGGCCAAGAGACCCAGTACTTC. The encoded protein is CASRPAGGQETQYF.

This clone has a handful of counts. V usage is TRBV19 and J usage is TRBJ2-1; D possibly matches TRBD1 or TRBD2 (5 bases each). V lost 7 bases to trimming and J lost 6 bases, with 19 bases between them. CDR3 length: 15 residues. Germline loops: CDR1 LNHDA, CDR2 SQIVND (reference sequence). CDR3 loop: CASIGQPYGGNEQFF. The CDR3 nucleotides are TGTGCCAGTATCGGGCAACCCTATGGGGGCAATGAGCAGTTCTTC.

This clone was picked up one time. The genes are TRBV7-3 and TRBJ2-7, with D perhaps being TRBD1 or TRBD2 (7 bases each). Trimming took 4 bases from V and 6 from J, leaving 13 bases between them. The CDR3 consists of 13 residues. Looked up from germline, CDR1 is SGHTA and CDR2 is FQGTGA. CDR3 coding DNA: TGTGCCAGCAGCTCAACAGGGGAGGGCGAGCAGTACTTC. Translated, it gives CASSSTGEGEQYF. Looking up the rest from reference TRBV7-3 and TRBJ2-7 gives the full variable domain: GAGVSQTPSNKVTEKGKYVELRCDPISGHTALYWYRQSLGQGPEFLIYFQGTGAADDSGLPNDRFFAVRPEGSVSTLKIQRTERGDSAVYLCASSSTGEGEQYFGPGTRLTVT.